This is a list of T cell receptor beta chains from one sample in a study of T cells in Graves' hyperthyroidism and ophthalmopathy. TCRdb re-analysed the multiplex PCR reads in MiXCR, keeping a single row per CDR3 protein. This table has a few hundred thousand distinct CDR3 sequences, less than 15% appearing once. Material for sequencing was blood. The receptors derive from a woman between 18 and 30 years old with Graves' hyperthyroidism. Both conserved end residues are part of each CDR3. The D gene is left open where the match is weak. The size entry is marked missing in some rows and otherwise reads once, few, many or a size class.

j_call | v_call | clone_size | d_call | cdr3_aa | cdr3_nt
TRBJ1-6 | TRBV7-2 | many | TRBD1 | CASSLGWDRGQSPLHF | TGTGCCAGCAGCTTAGGCTGGGACAGGGGTCAATCACCCCTCCACTTT
TRBJ2-2 | TRBV13 | few | TRBD1 | CASSLPFSRDSSGELFF | TGTGCCAGCAGCCTGCCTTTTTCCCGGGACAGTTCCGGGGAGCTGTTTTTT
TRBJ1-1 | TRBV27 | many | - | CASSFNVGDTEAFF | TGTGCCAGCAGTTTTAATGTCGGGGACACTGAAGCTTTCTTT
TRBJ1-5 | TRBV2 | many | - | CASSAEKGSGNQPQHF | TGTGCCAGCAGTGCAGAAAAAGGATCGGGCAATCAGCCCCAGCATTTT
TRBJ2-1 | TRBV4-3 | - | TRBD2 | CASGQFSGSSYNEQFF | TGCGCCAGCGGCCAGTTTAGCGGGAGCTCCTACAATGAGCAGTTCTTC
TRBJ1-2 | TRBV28 | - | - | CASSLDGWQANYGYTF | TGTGCCAGCAGTTTAGATGGCTGGCAGGCAAACTATGGCTACACCTTC
TRBJ1-1 | TRBV30 | many | - | CACPGGGTEAFF | TGTGCCTGCCCCGGGGGGGGGACTGAAGCTTTCTTT
TRBJ1-3 | TRBV29-1 | many | - | CSVEEGKGNTIYF | TGCAGCGTTGAGGAAGGGAAAGGAAACACCATATATTTT
TRBJ1-2 | TRBV12-3/TRBV12-4 | many | - | CASSWAGTEGYGYTF | TGTGCCAGCAGTTGGGCCGGGACGGAAGGATATGGCTACACCTTC
TRBJ2-5 | TRBV18 | once | - | CASSTPRVQETQYF | TGTGCCAGCTCTACTCCCAGGGTCCAAGAGACCCAGTACTTC
TRBJ2-7 | TRBV6-2/TRBV6-3 | many | TRBD2 | CASSSPGLAGDYEQYF | TGTGCCAGCAGTTCGCCGGGACTAGCGGGAGACTACGAGCAGTACTTC
TRBJ2-3 | TRBV11-3 | many | TRBD1 | CASSSRGAGQGRTDTQYF | TGTGCCAGCAGCTCCCGGGGTGCCGGACAGGGGCGCACAGATACGCAGTATTTT
TRBJ1-6 | TRBV5-5 | - | TRBD1 | CASSPPSGQGRSPLHF | TGTGCCAGCAGCCCGCCCTCCGGACAGGGACGTTCACCCCTCCACTTT
TRBJ2-3 | TRBV9 | many | - | CASSVVEGQSDTQYF | TGTGCCAGCAGCGTAGTCGAGGGCCAATCAGATACGCAGTATTTT
TRBJ2-3 | TRBV3-1 | many | - | CASSQYAGSVGTQYF | TGTGCCAGCAGCCAATATGCGGGTAGCGTAGGTACGCAGTATTTT
TRBJ2-1 | TRBV11-2 | many | - | CASSLANYNEQFF | TGTGCCAGCAGCTTAGCGAACTACAATGAGCAGTTCTTC
TRBJ1-1 | TRBV10-2 | many | - | CASSELGPTEAFF | TGCGCCAGCAGTGAGTTGGGACCCACTGAAGCTTTCTTT
TRBJ1-2 | TRBV7-8 | - | TRBD1 | CASSPLRDRGGYTF | TGTGCCAGCAGCCCCCTCCGGGACAGGGGCGGCTACACCTTC
TRBJ1-4 | TRBV3-1 | many | - | CASSPRGWEKLFF | TGTGCCAGCAGCCCCCGAGGCTGGGAAAAACTGTTTTTT
TRBJ1-6 | TRBV27 | few | - | CASSFQENSPLHF | TGTGCCAGCAGTTTTCAGGAAAATTCACCCCTCCACTTT
TRBJ1-5 | TRBV7-2 | many | TRBD1 | CASSLGKTGGPYQPQHF | TGTGCCAGCAGCTTAGGCAAAACAGGGGGCCCATATCAGCCCCAGCATTTT
TRBJ2-3 | TRBV20-1 | - | TRBD2 | CSAPTAGEVGTDTQYF | TGCAGTGCTCCCACAGCGGGAGAAGTTGGCACAGATACGCAGTATTTT
TRBJ2-4 | TRBV2 | many | TRBD2 | CASSAGIAKNIQYF | TGTGCCAGCTCAGCGGGAATAGCCAAAAACATTCAGTACTTC
TRBJ2-7 | TRBV20-1 | many | - | CSACRPYSYEQYF | TGCAGTGCCTGCAGGCCCTACTCCTACGAGCAGTACTTC
TRBJ2-7 | TRBV3-1 | many | - | CASSPRQLTYEQYF | TGTGCCAGCAGCCCCCGACAGTTAACCTACGAGCAGTACTTC
TRBJ1-6 | TRBV12-3/TRBV12-4 | many | - | CASSLKSYSPLHF | TGTGCCAGCAGTTTAAAGAGCTATTCACCCCTCCACTTT
TRBJ1-1 | TRBV27 | - | - | CASSETQVNTEAFF | TGTGCCAGCAGTGAAACCCAGGTGAACACTGAAGCTTTCTTT
TRBJ2-1 | TRBV7-3 | - | - | CASSLMVGGYEQFF | TGTGCCAGCAGCTTAATGGTGGGGGGATATGAGCAGTTCTTC
TRBJ2-7 | TRBV7-2 | many | TRBD2 | CASSLASGGPGEQYF | TGTGCCAGCAGCTTAGCGTCGGGAGGGCCCGGCGAGCAGTACTTC
TRBJ1-4 | TRBV5-1 | many | - | CASSDDGRTLVGEKLFF | TGCGCCAGCAGCGATGACGGCAGGACCCTGGTAGGGGAAAAACTGTTTTTT
TRBJ2-3 | TRBV19 | - | TRBD2 | CASSGLAGGLDTQYF | TGTGCCAGTAGTGGACTAGCGGGGGGGTTAGATACGCAGTATTTT
TRBJ1-2 | TRBV9 | many | - | CASSVDGGPGYGYTF | TGTGCCAGCAGCGTAGATGGGGGGCCTGGCTATGGCTACACCTTC
TRBJ2-5 | TRBV4-1 | many | - | CASSQDGGFYQGTQYF | TGCGCCAGCAGCCAAGATGGGGGTTTTTACCAAGGGACCCAGTACTTC
TRBJ2-7 | TRBV5-1 | many | - | CASSSGRRSYEQYF | TGCGCCAGCAGCTCAGGTAGGCGGTCCTACGAGCAGTACTTC
TRBJ2-1 | TRBV19 | many | - | CASSMGWGHNEQFF | TGTGCCAGTAGTATGGGTTGGGGCCACAATGAGCAGTTCTTC
TRBJ1-1 | TRBV6-2/TRBV6-3 | many | TRBD1 | CASSFRGRGTEAFF | TGTGCCAGCAGTTTCAGGGGGCGCGGCACTGAAGCTTTCTTT
TRBJ2-3 | TRBV5-8 | many | - | CASSLYLVSTDTQYF | TGTGCCAGCAGCTTGTACCTGGTTAGCACAGATACGCAGTATTTT
TRBJ2-3 | TRBV19 | - | TRBD2 | CASSIEPGLATDTQYF | TGTGCCAGTAGTATAGAACCGGGACTAGCTACAGATACGCAGTATTTT
TRBJ2-7 | TRBV3-1 | many | - | CASSLTGGSHEQYF | TGTGCCAGCAGCCTTACTGGGGGCTCTCACGAGCAGTACTTC
TRBJ2-7 | TRBV7-9 | many | - | CASSLNPYEQYF | TGTGCCAGCAGCTTAAATCCCTACGAGCAGTACTTC
TRBJ2-3 | TRBV28 | many | - | CASRASAPGTQYF | TGTGCCAGCAGGGCGTCGGCCCCAGGTACGCAGTATTTT
TRBJ2-3 | TRBV20-1 | many | TRBD1 | CSAEGTGEVSDTQYF | TGCAGTGCCGAGGGGACAGGGGAAGTTTCAGATACGCAGTATTTT
TRBJ2-5 | TRBV7-8 | many | - | CASSLVGGQQETQYF | TGTGCCAGCAGCTTAGTCGGCGGTCAACAAGAGACCCAGTACTTC
TRBJ2-3 | TRBV18 | many | - | CASSLPIGRTDTQYF | TGTGCCAGCTCACTACCTATCGGACGCACAGATACGCAGTATTTT
TRBJ1-2 | TRBV29-1 | many | - | CSVEEGTNYGYTF | TGCAGCGTTGAGGAGGGGACAAACTATGGCTACACCTTC
TRBJ2-2 | TRBV19 | - | TRBD1 | CATRTGGTGELFF | TGTGCCACCAGGACAGGGGGCACCGGGGAGCTGTTTTTT
TRBJ2-7 | TRBV30 | many | - | CAWSDESGGNYEQYF | TGTGCCTGGAGTGATGAGTCCGGGGGAAACTACGAGCAGTACTTC
TRBJ2-5 | TRBV10-2 | many | TRBD1 | CASSAPQGVVETQYF | TGCGCCAGCAGTGCACCACAGGGGGTCGTTGAGACCCAGTACTTC
TRBJ2-5 | TRBV5-6 | many | TRBD1 | CASSLEGTGQETQYF | TGTGCCAGCAGCTTGGAAGGGACAGGGCAAGAGACCCAGTACTTC
TRBJ1-4 | TRBV27 | - | TRBD1 | CASARMGQGFKLFF | TGTGCCAGCGCCCGAATGGGACAGGGATTTAAACTGTTTTTT
TRBJ2-3 | TRBV4-2 | - | - | CASSRRLQSSTDTQYF | TGTGCCAGCAGCCGCCGACTCCAGTCTAGCACAGATACGCAGTATTTT
TRBJ1-5 | TRBV12-3/TRBV12-4 | - | - | CASSFWRGGIGGNQPQHF | TGTGCCAGCAGTTTCTGGCGTGGTGGAATAGGTGGTAATCAGCCCCAGCATTTT
TRBJ1-1 | TRBV6-1 | many | TRBD1 | CASSEALQGGDTEAFF | TGTGCCAGCAGTGAAGCGCTTCAGGGGGGAGACACTGAAGCTTTCTTT
TRBJ2-3 | TRBV7-2 | many | - | CASSLTYSTDTQYF | TGTGCCAGCAGCTTAACCTATAGCACAGATACGCAGTATTTT
TRBJ2-1 | TRBV20-1 | many | - | CSARDLGVHEQFF | TGCAGTGCTAGAGATTTAGGGGTACATGAGCAGTTCTTC
TRBJ2-1 | TRBV11-2 | many | - | CASSLGGVAYNEQFF | TGTGCCAGCAGCTTAGGCGGGGTCGCCTACAATGAGCAGTTCTTC
TRBJ2-1 | TRBV5-1 | many | - | CASSFGYNEQFF | TGCGCCAGCAGCTTCGGATACAATGAGCAGTTCTTC
TRBJ1-6 | TRBV28 | many | - | CASSSGGRDNSPLHF | TGTGCCAGCAGTTCGGGGGGGAGGGATAATTCACCCCTCCACTTT